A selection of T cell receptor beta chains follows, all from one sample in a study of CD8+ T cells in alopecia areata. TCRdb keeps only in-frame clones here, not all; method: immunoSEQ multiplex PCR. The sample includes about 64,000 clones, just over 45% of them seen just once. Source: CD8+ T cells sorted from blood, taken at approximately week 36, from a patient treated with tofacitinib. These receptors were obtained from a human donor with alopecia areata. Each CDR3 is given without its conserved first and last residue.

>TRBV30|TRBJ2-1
AWSAPYPGKLYNEQF
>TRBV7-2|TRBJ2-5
ASSTLSGRADETQY
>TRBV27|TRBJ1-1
ASSLRENTEAF
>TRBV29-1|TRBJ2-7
SVAGVDGTYEQY
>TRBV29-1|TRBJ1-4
SVDNGQGNEKLF
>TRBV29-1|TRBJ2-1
SVGGVAGGGYNEQF
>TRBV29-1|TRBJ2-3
SVEDLGSTDTQY
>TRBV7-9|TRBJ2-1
ASSVTSAVNEQF
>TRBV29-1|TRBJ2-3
SVDPGGVDTQY
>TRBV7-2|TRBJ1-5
ASSLAGDRNQPQH
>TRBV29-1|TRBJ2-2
SVVVPGLALRGTGELF
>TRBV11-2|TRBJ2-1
ASSLGGGRNEQF
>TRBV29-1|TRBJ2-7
SVGMRKEGPPREQY
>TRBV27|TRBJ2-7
ASSSRVSYEQY